This TCR beta chain came from a study of T-cell reconstitution after alpha-beta-depleted transplantation in children. General study points: One year after transplant, T-cell counts and diversity came mostly from newly produced T cells. Several hundred expanded graft clones reportedly gave rise to the alpha-beta T cells present about two months after transplant. The high TCRbeta diversity at day 60 in some patients came from surviving recipient T cells and thymic progenitors.

A TCRbeta library incorporating unique molecular identifiers was prepared. One entry per CDR3 protein, called by TCRdb with MiXCR from the PCR reads. The sample has 400,000 to 450,000 distinct CDR3 sequences, approximately 41% seen once. Germline trimming cut 1 base from V and 7 bases from J; bases unmatched to any gene: 11. The germline gives CDR1 MGHRA, CDR2 YSYEKL. CDR3 length: 17 amino acids. This clonotype occurred a few times. Its target is unknown. The material was PBMCs, obtained before TCRalphabeta/CD19-depleted stem cell transplant. This chain uses TRBV4-1 with TRBJ2-4, with TRBD1 matching over 9 bases. The sequence was obtained from a girl aged 2 to 10 with aplastic anemia, due to receive a stem cell transplant. For the CDR3, the DNA is TGCGCCAGCAGCCAAGGCCCGCAACAGGGGGCTCATAACATTCAGTACTTC. Protein: CASSQGPQQGAHNIQYF.